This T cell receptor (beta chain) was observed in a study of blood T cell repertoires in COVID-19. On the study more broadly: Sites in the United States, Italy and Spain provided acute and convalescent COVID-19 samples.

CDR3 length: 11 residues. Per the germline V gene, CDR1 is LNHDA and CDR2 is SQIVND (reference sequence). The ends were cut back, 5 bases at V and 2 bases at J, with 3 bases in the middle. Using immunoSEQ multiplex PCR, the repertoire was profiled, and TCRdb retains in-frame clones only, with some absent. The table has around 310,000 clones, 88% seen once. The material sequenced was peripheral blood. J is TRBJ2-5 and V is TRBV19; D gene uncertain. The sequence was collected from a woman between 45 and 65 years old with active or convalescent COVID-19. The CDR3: CASSLQETQYF. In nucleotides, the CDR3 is TGTGCCAGTAGTCTTCAAGAGACCCAGTACTTC. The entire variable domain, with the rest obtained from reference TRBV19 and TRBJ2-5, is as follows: DGGITQSPKYLFRKEGQNVTLSCEQNLNHDAMYWYRQDPGQGLRLIYYSQIVNDFQKGDIAEGYSVSREKKESFPLTVTSAQKNPTAFYLCASSLQETQYFGPGTRLLVL.